Sequencing of this T cell receptor beta chain was carried out in a study of blood T cell repertoires in COVID-19. About the research overall: Acute and convalescent COVID-19 specimens originated in the United States, Italy and Spain. PBMCs, B-cell-depleted T cells, or T cells provided the cDNA or gDNA that made up the material.

Germline CDR1 is SGDLS and CDR2 is YYNGEE. Trimming at V came to 3 bases and at J to 4 bases, leaving 7 bases not matched to a gene. CDR3 length: 15 residues. Clones were sequenced by immunoSEQ multiplex PCR, and TCRdb holds only the in-frame ones, with some missing. The sample shows 450,000 or so clones, 70% to 90% of them seen only once. This clone is a singleton in its sample. Sequencing was carried out using peripheral blood. The rearrangement links TRBV9 to TRBJ2-7; 10 nucleotides line up with TRBD1. The origin of this receptor is a man younger than 30 with COVID-19, enrolled during active disease. The CDR3 reads CASSAGTGEIYEQYF. For the CDR3, the DNA is TGTGCCAGCAGCGCCGGGACAGGGGAAATATACGAGCAGTACTTC.